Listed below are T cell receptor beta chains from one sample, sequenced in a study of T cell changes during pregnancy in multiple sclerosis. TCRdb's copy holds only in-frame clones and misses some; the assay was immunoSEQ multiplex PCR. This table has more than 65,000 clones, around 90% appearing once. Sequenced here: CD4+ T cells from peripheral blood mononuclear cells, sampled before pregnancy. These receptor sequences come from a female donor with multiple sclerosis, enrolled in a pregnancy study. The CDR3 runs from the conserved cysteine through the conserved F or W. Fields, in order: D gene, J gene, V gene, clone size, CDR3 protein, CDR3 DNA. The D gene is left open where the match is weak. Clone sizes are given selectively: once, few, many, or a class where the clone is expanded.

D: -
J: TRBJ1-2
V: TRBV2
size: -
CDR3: CASSPEGYREVF
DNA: TGTGCCAGCAGCCCCGAGGGCTACCGGGAAGTCTTC

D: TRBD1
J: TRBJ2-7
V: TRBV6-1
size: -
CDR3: CASSEDWGTGVYEQYF
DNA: TGTGCCAGCAGTGAAGATTGGGGGACAGGGGTCTACGAGCAGTACTTC

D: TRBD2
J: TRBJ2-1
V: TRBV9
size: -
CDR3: CASSEIAGGYNEQFF
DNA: TGTGCCAGCAGCGAAATAGCGGGGGGATACAATGAGCAGTTCTTC

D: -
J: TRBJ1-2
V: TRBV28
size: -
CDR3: CASSSQGRGYTF
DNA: TGTGCCAGCAGTTCTCAGGGCCGGGGCTACACCTTC

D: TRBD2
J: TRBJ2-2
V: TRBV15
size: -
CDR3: CATSRVSGRGSGELFF
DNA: TGTGCCACCAGCAGAGTCAGCGGGAGGGGTTCCGGGGAGCTGTTTTTT

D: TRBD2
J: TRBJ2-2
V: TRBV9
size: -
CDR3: CASSVGTSGHTGELFF
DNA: TGTGCCAGCAGCGTAGGCACTAGCGGGCACACCGGGGAGCTGTTTTTT

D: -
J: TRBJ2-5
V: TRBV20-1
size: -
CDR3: CSAAAGETQYF
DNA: TGCAGTGCTGCAGCGGGAGAGACCCAGTACTTC

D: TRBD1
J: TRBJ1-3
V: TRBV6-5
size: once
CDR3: CASRVTGVSGNTIYF
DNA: TGTGCCAGCAGAGTGACAGGGGTATCTGGAAACACCATATATTTT

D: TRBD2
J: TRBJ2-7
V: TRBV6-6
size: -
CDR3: CASSYSSSGSYEQYF
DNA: TGTGCCAGCAGTTACTCGAGTAGCGGGAGTTACGAGCAGTACTTC

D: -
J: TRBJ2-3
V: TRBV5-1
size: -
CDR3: CASSLGEDTQYF
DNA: TGCGCCAGCAGCCTGGGGGAGGATACGCAGTATTTT

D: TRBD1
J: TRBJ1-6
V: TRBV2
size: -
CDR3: CASSPGQGYDSPLHF
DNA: TGTGCCAGCAGTCCGGGACAGGGGTACGATTCACCCCTCCACTTT

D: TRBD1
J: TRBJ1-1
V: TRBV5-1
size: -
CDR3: CASSRSQGATEAFF
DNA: TGCGCCAGCAGCAGATCACAGGGGGCAACTGAAGCTTTCTTT

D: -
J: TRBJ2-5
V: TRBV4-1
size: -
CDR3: CASSSQAQETQYF
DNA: TGCGCCAGCAGCTCCCAAGCACAAGAGACCCAGTACTTC

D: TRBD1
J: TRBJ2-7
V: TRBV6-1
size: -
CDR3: CASRSSGTGFF
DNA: TGTGCCAGCAGGTCATCCGGGACAGGATTCTTC

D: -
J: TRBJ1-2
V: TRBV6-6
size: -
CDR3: CASSPATAYGYTF
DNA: TGTGCCAGCAGTCCAGCGACCGCCTATGGCTACACCTTC

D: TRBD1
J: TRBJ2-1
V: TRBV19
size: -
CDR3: CASKGDRAIGNEQFF
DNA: TGTGCCAGTAAGGGGGACAGGGCTATTGGGAATGAGCAGTTCTTC

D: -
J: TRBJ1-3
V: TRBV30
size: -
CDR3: CAWIELRRLNRNTIYF
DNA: TGTGCCTGGATCGAACTCCGGAGGTTAAATAGAAACACCATATATTTT

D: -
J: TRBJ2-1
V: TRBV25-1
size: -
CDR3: CASSEPGRNEQFF
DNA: TGTGCCAGCAGTGAACCAGGGAGGAATGAGCAGTTCTTC

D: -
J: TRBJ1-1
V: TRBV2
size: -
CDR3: CASLRRANTEAFF
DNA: TGTGCCAGCCTGCGGAGGGCGAACACTGAAGCTTTCTTT

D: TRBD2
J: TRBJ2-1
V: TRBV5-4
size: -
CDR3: CASSTLGGTSGYSYYNEQFF
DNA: TGTGCCAGCAGCACCCTAGGGGGGACTAGCGGGTATTCCTATTACAATGAGCAGTTCTTC

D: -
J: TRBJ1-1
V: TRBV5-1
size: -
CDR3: CASSRTQGNTEAFF
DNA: TGCGCCAGCAGCCGGACGCAGGGGAACACTGAAGCTTTCTTT

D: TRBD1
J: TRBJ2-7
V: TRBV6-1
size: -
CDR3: CASSEVQQGATRQYF
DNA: TGTGCCAGCAGTGAAGTTCAACAGGGGGCGACGAGGCAGTACTTC

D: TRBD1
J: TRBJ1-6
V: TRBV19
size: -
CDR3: CASSDTGGNSPLHF
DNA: TGTGCCAGTAGTGACACAGGGGGAAATTCACCCCTCCACTTT

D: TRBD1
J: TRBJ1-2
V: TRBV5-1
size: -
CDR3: CASSLGGGGEENTF
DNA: TGCGCCAGCAGCTTGGGAGGGGGCGGAGAGGAGAACACCTTC

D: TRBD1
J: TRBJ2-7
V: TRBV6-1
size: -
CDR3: CASSRDREGYEQYF
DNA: TGTGCCAGCAGCCGGGACAGGGAGGGGTACGAGCAGTACTTC

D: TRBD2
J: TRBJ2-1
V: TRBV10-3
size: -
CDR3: CATATSGGPNEQFF
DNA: TGTGCCACGGCGACTAGCGGGGGGCCAAATGAGCAGTTCTTC

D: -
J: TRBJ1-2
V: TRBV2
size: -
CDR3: CASSEAWQGSLYGYTF
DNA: TGTGCCAGCAGTGAAGCTTGGCAGGGGTCCCTCTATGGCTACACCTTC

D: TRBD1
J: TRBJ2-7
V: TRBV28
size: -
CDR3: CAARGQGSYEQYF
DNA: TGTGCCGCGCGGGGACAGGGCTCCTACGAGCAGTACTTC

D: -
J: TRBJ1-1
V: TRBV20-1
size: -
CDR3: CSASYQTEAFF
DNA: TGCAGTGCTAGTTATCAGACTGAAGCTTTCTTT

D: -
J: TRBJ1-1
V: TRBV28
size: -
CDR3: CASSWVRPTEAFF
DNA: TGTGCCAGCAGTTGGGTCAGGCCCACTGAAGCTTTCTTT

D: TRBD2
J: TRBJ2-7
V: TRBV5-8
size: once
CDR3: CASSIPTGTSGYEQYF
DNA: TGTGCCAGCAGCATACCAACCGGGACTAGCGGTTACGAGCAGTACTTC

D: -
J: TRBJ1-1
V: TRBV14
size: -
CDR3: CASSQEIQGNTEAFF
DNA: TGTGCCAGCAGCCAAGAAATACAGGGGAACACTGAAGCTTTCTTT

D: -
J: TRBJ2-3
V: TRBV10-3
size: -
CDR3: CAISGGEVNGNTQYF
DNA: TGTGCCATCAGTGGGGGGGAGGTCAACGGGAATACGCAGTATTTT

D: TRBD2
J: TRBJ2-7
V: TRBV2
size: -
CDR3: CASSEGPSGRARSYEQYF
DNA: TGTGCCAGCAGTGAAGGCCCTAGCGGGAGAGCGAGGTCCTACGAGCAGTACTTC

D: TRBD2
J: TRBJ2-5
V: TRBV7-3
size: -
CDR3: CASSLSGGVETQYF
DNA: TGTGCCAGCAGCCTTAGCGGGGGTGTGGAGACCCAGTACTTC

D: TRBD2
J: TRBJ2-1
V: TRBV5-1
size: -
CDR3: CASSFRPQTSGRAHNEQFF
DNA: TGCGCCAGCAGCTTCCGTCCCCAGACTAGCGGGAGAGCCCACAATGAGCAGTTCTTC

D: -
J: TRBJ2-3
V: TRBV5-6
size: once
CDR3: CASSFIGLQRTDTQYF
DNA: TGTGCCAGCAGCTTTATTGGGCTACAGAGAACAGATACGCAGTATTTT

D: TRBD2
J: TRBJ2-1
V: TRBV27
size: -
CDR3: CASSSPGLGSYNEQFF
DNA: TGTGCCAGCAGTTCCCCGGGACTAGGCTCCTACAATGAGCAGTTCTTC

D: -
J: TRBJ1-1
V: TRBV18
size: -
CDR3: CASSSSTVNTEAFF
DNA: TGTGCCAGCTCCTCTTCGACAGTCAACACTGAAGCTTTCTTT

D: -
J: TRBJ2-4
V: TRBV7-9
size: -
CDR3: CASSLGPQIAKNIQYF
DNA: TGTGCCAGCAGCTTAGGCCCACAAATAGCCAAAAACATTCAGTACTTC

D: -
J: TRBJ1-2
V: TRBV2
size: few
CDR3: CASSESAEYYGYTF
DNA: TGTGCCAGCAGTGAATCCGCAGAATACTATGGCTACACCTTC